The 2 T cell receptor beta chains listed next were all sequenced from one sample in a study of cytotoxic CD8 clonotypes in ibrutinib-treated CLL. Produced via immunoSEQ multiplex PCR; TCRdb's table is partial and in-frame only. This table has approximately 70,000 clones, 65% to 85% appearing once. The specimen was PBMCs, collected at disease progression, from a patient treated with ibrutinib. These receptors were taken from a human donor with chronic lymphocytic leukemia.

The chain has TRBV7-8 and TRBJ1-1, with D possibly being TRBD1 (5 bases). V lost 1 base, J lost 11 bases, and 14 bases lay in between. Germline CDR1 is SGHVS and CDR2 is FQNEAQ. There are 13 residues in the CDR3. CDR3 region: CASSLDRQEGAFF. CDR3 bases: TGTGCCAGCAGCTTAGATAGGCAGGAGGGGGCTTTCTTT.

The chain recombines TRBV6-5 with TRBJ2-5; D perhaps matches TRBD2 (6 bases). CDR3 length equals 15 residues. V was shortened by 2 bases and J by 3 bases, with 13 bases between the two germline ends. Germline CDR1 MNHEY, CDR2 SVGAGI. The CDR3 region has the DNA TGTGCCAGCAGTTACCGTTGGGGCGGGGAAGAGACCCAGTACTTC. Residues: CASSYRWGGEETQYF.